Below, one TCR beta chain is given with its context. Its specificity is not known. V was clipped by 1 base and J by 0 bases, with 9 bases between them. The CDR3 has 15 amino acids. The germline V gene encodes CDR1 LNHDA and CDR2 SQIVND (reference sequence). Sequencing used immunoSEQ multiplex PCR; TCRdb keeps in-frame clones, though not all of them. The sample lists roughly 120,000 clones; around 89% were seen once. This sample stems from a study of T cell responses to AZD1222 COVID-19 vaccine. Study-wide points: Clonal diversity was possibly underestimated, and the donors were mostly white British, with more females.

Sequencing was performed on peripheral blood, taken on day 0 of AZD1222 vaccination. The receptor was derived from an adult in good health. V and J are TRBV19 and TRBJ1-1, with D uncertain. Here the CDR3 DNA reads TGTGCCAGTAGTATAGTACCTACTATGAACACTGAAGCTTTCTTT. Protein sequence: CASSIVPTMNTEAFF.